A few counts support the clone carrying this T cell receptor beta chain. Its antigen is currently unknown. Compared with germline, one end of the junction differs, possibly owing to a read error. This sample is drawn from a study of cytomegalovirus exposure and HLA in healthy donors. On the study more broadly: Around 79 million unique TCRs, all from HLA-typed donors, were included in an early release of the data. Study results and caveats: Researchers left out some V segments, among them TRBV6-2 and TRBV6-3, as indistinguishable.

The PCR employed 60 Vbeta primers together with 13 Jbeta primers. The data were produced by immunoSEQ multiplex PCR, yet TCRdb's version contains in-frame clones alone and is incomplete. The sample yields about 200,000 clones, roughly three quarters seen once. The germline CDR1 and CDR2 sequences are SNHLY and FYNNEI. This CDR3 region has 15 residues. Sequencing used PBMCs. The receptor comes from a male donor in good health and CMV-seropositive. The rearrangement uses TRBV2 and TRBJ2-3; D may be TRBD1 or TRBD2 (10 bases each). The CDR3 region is CASSPGQGSGRAMNF. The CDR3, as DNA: TGTGCCAGCAGCCCGGGACAGGGGAGCGGGAGGGCCATGAATTTT. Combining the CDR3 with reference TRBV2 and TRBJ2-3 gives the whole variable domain EPEVTQTPSHQVTQMGQEVILRCVPISNHLYFYWYRQILGQKVEFLVSFYNNEISEKSEIFDDQFSVERPDGSNFTLKIRSTKLEDSAMYFCASSPGQGSGRAMNFGPGTRLTVL.